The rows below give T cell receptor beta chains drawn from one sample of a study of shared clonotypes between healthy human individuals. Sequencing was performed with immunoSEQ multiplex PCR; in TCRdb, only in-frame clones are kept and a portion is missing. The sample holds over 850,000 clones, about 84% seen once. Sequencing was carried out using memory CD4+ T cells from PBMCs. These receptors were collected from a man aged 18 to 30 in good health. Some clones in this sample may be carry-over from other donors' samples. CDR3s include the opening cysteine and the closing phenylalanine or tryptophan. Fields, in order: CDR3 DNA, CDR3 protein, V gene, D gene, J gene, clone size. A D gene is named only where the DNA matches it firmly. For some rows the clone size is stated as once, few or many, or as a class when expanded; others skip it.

CDR3nt: TGTGCCAGTGGAGGGCAAGGCATGACTGGGGCCAACGTCCTGACTTTC; CDR3aa: CASGGQGMTGANVLTF; v_gene: TRBV19; d_gene: .; j_gene: TRBJ2-6; abundance: .
CDR3nt: TGTGCCAGCAGCCAATCGTGGCTCTACGAGCAGTACTTC; CDR3aa: CASSQSWLYEQYF; v_gene: TRBV16; d_gene: .; j_gene: TRBJ2-7; abundance: many
CDR3nt: TGTGCCATCAAGACCGAAAATGAAAAACTGTTTTTT; CDR3aa: CAIKTENEKLFF; v_gene: TRBV10-3; d_gene: .; j_gene: TRBJ1-4; abundance: .
CDR3nt: TGTGCCAGCAGTGGGCGCCCGGGACAGGGTACCTACGAGCAGTACTTC; CDR3aa: CASSGRPGQGTYEQYF; v_gene: TRBV6-1; d_gene: TRBD1; j_gene: TRBJ2-7; abundance: .
CDR3nt: TGCGCCAGCAGTGAGTCGTTTCCGGGCTCCTACAATGAGCAGTTCTTC; CDR3aa: CASSESFPGSYNEQFF; v_gene: TRBV10-2; d_gene: .; j_gene: TRBJ2-1; abundance: .
CDR3nt: TGTGCCAGCAGCTTATGGGCCACGCAGACCCAGTACTTC; CDR3aa: CASSLWATQTQYF; v_gene: TRBV7-2; d_gene: .; j_gene: TRBJ2-5; abundance: few
CDR3nt: TGTGCCAGCAGCTTAGGTAGCGGGAGCACAGATACGCAGTATTTT; CDR3aa: CASSLGSGSTDTQYF; v_gene: TRBV11-2; d_gene: TRBD2; j_gene: TRBJ2-3; abundance: .
CDR3nt: TGCGCCAGCAGCTTGTGGGGGCATGGCGAAAAACTGTTTTTT; CDR3aa: CASSLWGHGEKLFF; v_gene: TRBV5-1; d_gene: .; j_gene: TRBJ1-4; abundance: .
CDR3nt: TGTGCCTGGAGCAACATAGCGGGACTACGTAAGAAGAGGAACACCGGGGAGCTGTTTTTT; CDR3aa: CAWSNIAGLRKKRNTGELFF; v_gene: TRBV30; d_gene: TRBD2; j_gene: TRBJ2-2; abundance: .
CDR3nt: TGTGCCAGCAGTTTATCGACTAGTGTCCGGGGGCTGTTTTTT; CDR3aa: CASSLSTSVRGLFF; v_gene: TRBV28; d_gene: .; j_gene: TRBJ2-2; abundance: once
CDR3nt: TGTGCCAGCAGTTATCACAGGGAGAACACTGAAGCTTTCTTT; CDR3aa: CASSYHRENTEAFF; v_gene: TRBV6-5; d_gene: .; j_gene: TRBJ1-1; abundance: .
CDR3nt: TGCGCCAGCAGCCAAGTCCCCGGACAGGGGGCTTCCAATGAGCAGTTCTTC; CDR3aa: CASSQVPGQGASNEQFF; v_gene: TRBV4-3; d_gene: TRBD1; j_gene: TRBJ2-1; abundance: .
CDR3nt: TGTGCCAGCTCACCTACTAGCGGGGGAGCGGTTGGCAATCAGCCCCAGCATTTT; CDR3aa: CASSPTSGGAVGNQPQHF; v_gene: TRBV18; d_gene: .; j_gene: TRBJ1-5; abundance: .
CDR3nt: TGTGCCAGCAGCCCCCACGGGAACTACAATGAGCAGTTCTTC; CDR3aa: CASSPHGNYNEQFF; v_gene: TRBV7-3; d_gene: .; j_gene: TRBJ2-1; abundance: .
CDR3nt: TGTGCCAGCAACAGAGAACCGGGACAGGGGTACTATGGCTACACCTTC; CDR3aa: CASNREPGQGYYGYTF; v_gene: TRBV6-6; d_gene: TRBD1; j_gene: TRBJ1-2; abundance: .
CDR3nt: TGCGCCAGCAGCCGTACCGCCGGGACAGGGGGCGCTGAGGGTGGCTACACCTTC; CDR3aa: CASSRTAGTGGAEGGYTF; v_gene: TRBV4-3; d_gene: TRBD1; j_gene: TRBJ1-2; abundance: .
CDR3nt: TGTGCCAGCAGCTTAGGGGCTAGCGGTACCTACGAGCAGTACTTC; CDR3aa: CASSLGASGTYEQYF; v_gene: TRBV7-2; d_gene: TRBD2; j_gene: TRBJ2-7; abundance: .
CDR3nt: TGTGCCAGCAGCCCCCAGCCGGCGGGGAGAGTCACCGGGGAGCTGTTTTTT; CDR3aa: CASSPQPAGRVTGELFF; v_gene: TRBV7-3; d_gene: .; j_gene: TRBJ2-2; abundance: .
CDR3nt: TGTGCCTGGGCCCCTGAGGGCGAGCAGTACTTC; CDR3aa: CAWAPEGEQYF; v_gene: TRBV30; d_gene: .; j_gene: TRBJ2-7; abundance: once
CDR3nt: TGTGCCAGCAGCACATCGACTGGCACCGGGGAGCTGTTTTTT; CDR3aa: CASSTSTGTGELFF; v_gene: TRBV6-4; d_gene: .; j_gene: TRBJ2-2; abundance: few
CDR3nt: TGTGCCAGCAGCGGGGCGCTAGCGGGAGTCGGGGATACGCAGTATTTT; CDR3aa: CASSGALAGVGDTQYF; v_gene: TRBV7-9; d_gene: TRBD2; j_gene: TRBJ2-3; abundance: once
CDR3nt: TGTGCCAGCAGCCCCGGGACAGCCCAAGCTAACTATGGCTACACCTTC; CDR3aa: CASSPGTAQANYGYTF; v_gene: TRBV7-2; d_gene: TRBD1; j_gene: TRBJ1-2; abundance: .
CDR3nt: TGTGCCAGCAGTTCCATACTAGCGGGAGTAAGATACGAGCAGTACTTC; CDR3aa: CASSSILAGVRYEQYF; v_gene: TRBV28; d_gene: TRBD2; j_gene: TRBJ2-7; abundance: .
CDR3nt: TGTGCCAGCAGTTGGAGTAGCGGTACTATGCAGGAGACCCAGTACTTC; CDR3aa: CASSWSSGTMQETQYF; v_gene: TRBV27; d_gene: .; j_gene: TRBJ2-5; abundance: .
CDR3nt: TGCGCCAGCAGCTTGGTACAGGGGCAGGGCACCTTC; CDR3aa: CASSLVQGQGTF; v_gene: TRBV5-1; d_gene: TRBD1; j_gene: TRBJ1-2; abundance: .
CDR3nt: TGCGCCAGCAGCCCGGGACAGCAAGATACGCAGTATTTT; CDR3aa: CASSPGQQDTQYF; v_gene: TRBV5-1; d_gene: TRBD1; j_gene: TRBJ2-3; abundance: .
CDR3nt: TGTGCCAGCTACACAGGTTTCAATTACAATGAGCAGTTCTTC; CDR3aa: CASYTGFNYNEQFF; v_gene: TRBV6-1; d_gene: .; j_gene: TRBJ2-1; abundance: .
CDR3nt: TGCGCCAGCAGCTTGATAGCGGGAGGGTCTGACGAGCAGTACTTC; CDR3aa: CASSLIAGGSDEQYF; v_gene: TRBV5-1; d_gene: TRBD2; j_gene: TRBJ2-7; abundance: .
CDR3nt: TGCGCCAGCAGCTGGGGAGCGGGGGGAGAAGGCTACACCTTC; CDR3aa: CASSWGAGGEGYTF; v_gene: TRBV5-1; d_gene: .; j_gene: TRBJ1-2; abundance: .
CDR3nt: TGTGCCAGCAGTAACGTGGGCGAGCAGTACTTC; CDR3aa: CASSNVGEQYF; v_gene: TRBV2; d_gene: .; j_gene: TRBJ2-7; abundance: .
CDR3nt: TGTGCCTGGAGTGTACGCAGGGCCGAGCAGTACTTC; CDR3aa: CAWSVRRAEQYF; v_gene: TRBV30; d_gene: .; j_gene: TRBJ2-7; abundance: .
CDR3nt: TGTGCCATCAGTGAGCGGGAAAAGGGGCAGCCCCAGCATTTT; CDR3aa: CAISEREKGQPQHF; v_gene: TRBV10-3; d_gene: .; j_gene: TRBJ1-5; abundance: .
CDR3nt: TGTGCCAGCACCCCCTTTGGTAGCGGGAATAATGAGCAGTTCTTC; CDR3aa: CASTPFGSGNNEQFF; v_gene: TRBV27; d_gene: TRBD2; j_gene: TRBJ2-1; abundance: .
CDR3nt: TGTGCCAGCAGTTACGATGGGCAGGGGGTGACCGGGGAGCTGTTTTTT; CDR3aa: CASSYDGQGVTGELFF; v_gene: TRBV6-5; d_gene: TRBD1; j_gene: TRBJ2-2; abundance: .
CDR3nt: TGTGCCAGCCTGGACAGCCGAACAACGAACGAGCAGTACTTC; CDR3aa: CASLDSRTTNEQYF; v_gene: TRBV28; d_gene: .; j_gene: TRBJ2-7; abundance: .
CDR3nt: TGTGCCAGCAGTGAAGTCGTAGGGGGACTAGCGGGCCCGAGCTCCTACAATGAGCAGTTCTTC; CDR3aa: CASSEVVGGLAGPSSYNEQFF; v_gene: TRBV6-1; d_gene: TRBD2; j_gene: TRBJ2-1; abundance: .
CDR3nt: TGTGCCAGCAGCTTTCGACTAGCGGGAGCCCCTTACACAGATACGCAGTATTTT; CDR3aa: CASSFRLAGAPYTDTQYF; v_gene: TRBV5-6; d_gene: TRBD2; j_gene: TRBJ2-3; abundance: .
CDR3nt: TGCAGCGTCAGGACACCGCGGAACACTGAAGCTTTCTTT; CDR3aa: CSVRTPRNTEAFF; v_gene: TRBV29-1; d_gene: .; j_gene: TRBJ1-1; abundance: few
CDR3nt: TGTGCCAGCAGTTTATCTGTAGCGGGAGACCGCGGGGCCCAGTACTTC; CDR3aa: CASSLSVAGDRGAQYF; v_gene: TRBV27; d_gene: TRBD2; j_gene: TRBJ2-5; abundance: few
CDR3nt: TGTGCCAGTAGTCAGAAGGGGGCCGGGACCACTGAAGCTTTCTTT; CDR3aa: CASSQKGAGTTEAFF; v_gene: TRBV19; d_gene: TRBD1; j_gene: TRBJ1-1; abundance: many
CDR3nt: TGTGCCAGCTCACCTACCGGGACAGGGATTCGGTACGAGCAGTACTTC; CDR3aa: CASSPTGTGIRYEQYF; v_gene: TRBV18; d_gene: TRBD1; j_gene: TRBJ2-7; abundance: .
CDR3nt: TGCGCCAGCAGCTTGGCGGGAGTGGCAGATACGCAGTATTTT; CDR3aa: CASSLAGVADTQYF; v_gene: TRBV5-1; d_gene: .; j_gene: TRBJ2-3; abundance: many
CDR3nt: TGTGCCAGCAGTGTTAGAGGGGACTATGGCTACACCTTC; CDR3aa: CASSVRGDYGYTF; v_gene: TRBV6-1; d_gene: .; j_gene: TRBJ1-2; abundance: .
CDR3nt: TGTGCCAGCAGTAGGCTAGCGGACAATGAGCAGTTCTTC; CDR3aa: CASSRLADNEQFF; v_gene: TRBV27; d_gene: TRBD2; j_gene: TRBJ2-1; abundance: .
CDR3nt: TGTGCCTGGAGTGTTGGGAGGCTAGCGAGCTCCTACAATGAGCAGTTCTTC; CDR3aa: CAWSVGRLASSYNEQFF; v_gene: TRBV30; d_gene: .; j_gene: TRBJ2-1; abundance: .
CDR3nt: TGTGCCAGCAGCTTAGTTGGGACAGAGTACGAGCAGTACTTC; CDR3aa: CASSLVGTEYEQYF; v_gene: TRBV7-8; d_gene: TRBD1; j_gene: TRBJ2-7; abundance: .
CDR3nt: TGTGCCACCAGCAGAGGCCAGGGGATGGGCTATGGCTACACCTTC; CDR3aa: CATSRGQGMGYGYTF; v_gene: TRBV15; d_gene: .; j_gene: TRBJ1-2; abundance: .
CDR3nt: TGTGCCAGCAGTTACGGGGGGCTGGGGTCCTACGAGCAGTACTTC; CDR3aa: CASSYGGLGSYEQYF; v_gene: TRBV6-5; d_gene: .; j_gene: TRBJ2-7; abundance: .
CDR3nt: TGTGCCAGCTCACTCAGATTGACAGGGGGCTACGAGCAGTACTTC; CDR3aa: CASSLRLTGGYEQYF; v_gene: TRBV18; d_gene: TRBD1; j_gene: TRBJ2-7; abundance: .
CDR3nt: TGTGCCAGCAGCGTAACGAGCCTAGCGGGAGCGGCAGATACGCAGTATTTT; CDR3aa: CASSVTSLAGAADTQYF; v_gene: TRBV9; d_gene: TRBD2; j_gene: TRBJ2-3; abundance: .
CDR3nt: TGTGCCAGCGGCGCCGCGAGGGGGGTGGAGACTGAAGCTTTCTTT; CDR3aa: CASGAARGVETEAFF; v_gene: TRBV2; d_gene: .; j_gene: TRBJ1-1; abundance: .
CDR3nt: TGTGCCAGCAGTTACTCGAAGACAGGGGATAACGGGGAGCTGTTTTTT; CDR3aa: CASSYSKTGDNGELFF; v_gene: TRBV6-6; d_gene: TRBD1; j_gene: TRBJ2-2; abundance: .
CDR3nt: TGCGCCAGCATTCCGGGGACTAGCGGGAGGTCGAACACCGGGGAGCTGTTTTTT; CDR3aa: CASIPGTSGRSNTGELFF; v_gene: TRBV5-1; d_gene: TRBD2; j_gene: TRBJ2-2; abundance: .
CDR3nt: TGTGCCAGCAGCGTTTCCCCAGTGAACACTGAAGCTTTCTTT; CDR3aa: CASSVSPVNTEAFF; v_gene: TRBV9; d_gene: .; j_gene: TRBJ1-1; abundance: .
CDR3nt: TGTGCCAGCAGACCCTCGGCGGCCAACGTCCTGACTTTC; CDR3aa: CASRPSAANVLTF; v_gene: TRBV6-1; d_gene: .; j_gene: TRBJ2-6; abundance: .